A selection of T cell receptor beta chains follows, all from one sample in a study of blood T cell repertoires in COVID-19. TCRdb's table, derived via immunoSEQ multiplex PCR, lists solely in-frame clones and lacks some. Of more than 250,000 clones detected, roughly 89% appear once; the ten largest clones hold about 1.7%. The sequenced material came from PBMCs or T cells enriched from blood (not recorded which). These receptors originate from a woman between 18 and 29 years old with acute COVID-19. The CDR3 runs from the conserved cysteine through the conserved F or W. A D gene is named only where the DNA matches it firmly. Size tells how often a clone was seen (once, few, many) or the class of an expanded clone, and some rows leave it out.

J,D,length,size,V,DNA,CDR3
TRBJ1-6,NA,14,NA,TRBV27,TGTGCCAGCACCGCGGGGTCCTATAATTCACCCCTCCACTTT,CASTAGSYNSPLHF
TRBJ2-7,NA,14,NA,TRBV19,TGTGCCAGTAGTATTGTCGTGAGCTCCTACGAGCAGTACTTC,CASSIVVSSYEQYF
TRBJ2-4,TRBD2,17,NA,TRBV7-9,TGTGCCAGCAGCTTAGCCCGAGCGGGAGTGGGCAAAAACATTCAGTACTTC,CASSLARAGVGKNIQYF
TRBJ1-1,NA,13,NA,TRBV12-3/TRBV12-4,TGTGCCAGCAGCCCGGGCCGGGGAACTGAAGCTTTCTTT,CASSPGRGTEAFF
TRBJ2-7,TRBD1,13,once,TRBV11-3,TGTGCCAGCAGCCCGGGACAGAATTACGAGCAGTACTTC,CASSPGQNYEQYF
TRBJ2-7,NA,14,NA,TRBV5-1,TGCGCCAGCAGCTCACCGGGAAAGACGGGAGAGCAGTACTTC,CASSSPGKTGEQYF
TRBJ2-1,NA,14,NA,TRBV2,TGTGCCAGCAGTGACGTCGGAGATAAGGATGAGCAGTTCTTC,CASSDVGDKDEQFF
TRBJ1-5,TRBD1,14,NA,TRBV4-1,TGCGCCAGCAGCCTTGGTACAGGGGGTCAGCCCCAGCATTTT,CASSLGTGGQPQHF
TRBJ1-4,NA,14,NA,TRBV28,TGTGCCAGCACACGACATCGGCTTAATGAAAAACTGTTTTTT,CASTRHRLNEKLFF
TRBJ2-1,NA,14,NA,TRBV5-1,TGCGCCAGCAGCCGCGAAACCCGAGCGAATGAGCAGTTCTTC,CASSRETRANEQFF
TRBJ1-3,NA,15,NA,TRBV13,TGTGCCAGCAGCTCCCCGTTGGAGGGCCGACACACCATATATTTT,CASSSPLEGRHTIYF
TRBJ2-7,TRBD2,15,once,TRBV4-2,TGTGCCAGCAGCCAAGCAGTAGCGGGAGCCTACGAGCAGTACTTC,CASSQAVAGAYEQYF
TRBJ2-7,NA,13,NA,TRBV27,TGTGCCAGCAGTTCCCCGGGGACCTACGAGCAGTACTTC,CASSSPGTYEQYF
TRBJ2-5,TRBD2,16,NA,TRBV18,TGTGCCAGCTCACCACCGGGACTAGCGGGACAAGAGACCCAGTACTTC,CASSPPGLAGQETQYF
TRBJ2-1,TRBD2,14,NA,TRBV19,TGTGCCAGTCGCGGACTAGCGGGAGACTATGAGCAGTTCTTC,CASRGLAGDYEQFF
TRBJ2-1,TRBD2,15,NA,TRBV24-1,TGTGCCACCAGTGAAAGAACTAGCGGGAGGGGTGAGCAGTTCTTC,CATSERTSGRGEQFF
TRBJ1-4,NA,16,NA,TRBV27,TGTGCCAGCAGTTTAGGGCCAGGGGAAACTAATGAAAAACTGTTTTTT,CASSLGPGETNEKLFF
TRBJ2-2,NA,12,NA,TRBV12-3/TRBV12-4,TGTGCCAGCACTGAGATCACCGGGGAGCTGTTTTTT,CASTEITGELFF
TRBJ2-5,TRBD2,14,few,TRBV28,TGTGCCAGCAGTTTTGGGGGGGTTCAGGAGACCCAGTACTTC,CASSFGGVQETQYF
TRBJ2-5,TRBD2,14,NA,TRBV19,TGTGCCAGTAGTCGGACTAGCGGGGGGCAGACCCAGTACTTC,CASSRTSGGQTQYF
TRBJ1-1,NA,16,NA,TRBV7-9,TGTGCCAGCAGCTCCCCCCTTCCAGGGCCGAACACTGAAGCTTTCTTT,CASSSPLPGPNTEAFF
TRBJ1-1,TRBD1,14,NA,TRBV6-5,TGTGCCAGCAGTCCCACAGGGGGTGGCACTGAAGCTTTCTTT,CASSPTGGGTEAFF